Below, 5 T cell receptor beta chains from the same sample are listed, as sequenced in a study of T cells expressing NK-cell markers (dated by TCRdb to the early 2020s). Library prep was done by 5' RACE. The sequencer was an Illumina HiSeq 2000. After TCRdb reprocessed the reads, each CDR3 protein sequence was kept as one row, without DNA. The table held for this sample gives over 100,000 distinct CDR3 sequences. The ten largest clones take up less than 20% of the sample. Sample: blood T cells: a sorted CD56 or NKG2C T cell subset, CD4+ or CD8+ T cells, or bulk PBMC T cells (not recorded which). These receptors were obtained from a woman between 18 and 75 years old in good health.

This sequence joins TRBV29-1 and TRBJ2-1; with no DNA, the TCRdb D assignment of TRBD1 cannot be verified. This CDR3 spans 11 amino acids. The germline V gene encodes CDR1 SQVTM and CDR2 ANQGSEA. CDR3 protein: CSVPEPPEQFF.

The V call is TRBV5-6, the J call TRBJ2-7. Germline V gives CDR1 SGHDT, CDR2 YYEEEE. The CDR3 runs 13 residues. The CDR3 sequence is CASSLVAALEQYF. Full variable domain (rest looked up from reference TRBV5-6 and TRBJ2-7): DAGVTQSPTHLIKTRGQQVTLRCSPKSGHDTVSWYQQALGQGPQFIFQYYEEEERQRGNFPDRFSGHQFPNYSSELNVNALLLGDSALYLCASSLVAALEQYFGPGTRLTVT.

The V gene is TRBV20-1, the J gene TRBJ1-3. The CDR3 sequence is 19 residues long. CDR1 is DFQATT, CDR2 SNEGSKA, per germline (reference sequence). The CDR3 is CSANSLRDGTVVYGNTIYF.

This chain uses TRBV6-1 with TRBJ2-1; checking the TCRdb D call of TRBD1 is not possible without DNA. The germline gives CDR1 MNHNS, CDR2 SASEGT. This CDR3 contains 18 residues. CDR3 protein: CASSEEPPRGGPKNEQFF.

This chain links TRBV2 with TRBJ2-5; TCRdb calls TRBD1, which cannot be checked without DNA. The CDR3 has 14 amino acids. Germline assignment: CDR1 SNHLY and CDR2 FYNNEI. This chain's CDR3 is CASSHPGAGETQYF.